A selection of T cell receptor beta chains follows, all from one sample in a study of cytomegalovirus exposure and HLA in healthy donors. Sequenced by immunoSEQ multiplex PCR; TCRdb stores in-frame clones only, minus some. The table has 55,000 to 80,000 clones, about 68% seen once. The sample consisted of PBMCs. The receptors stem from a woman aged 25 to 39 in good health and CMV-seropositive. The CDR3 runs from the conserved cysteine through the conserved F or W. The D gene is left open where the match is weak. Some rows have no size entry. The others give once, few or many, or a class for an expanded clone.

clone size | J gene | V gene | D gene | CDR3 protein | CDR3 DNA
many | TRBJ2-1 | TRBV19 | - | CASTLDRSSYNEQFF | TGTGCCAGTACGCTAGACAGATCCTCCTACAATGAGCAGTTCTTC
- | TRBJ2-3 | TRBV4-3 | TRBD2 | CASSQGSGRVIGTDTQYF | TGCGCCAGCAGCCAAGGGAGCGGGAGGGTGATCGGCACAGATACGCAGTATTTT
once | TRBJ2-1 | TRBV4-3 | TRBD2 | CASSQDAGTSAYNEQFF | TGCGCCAGCAGCCAAGATGCCGGGACTAGCGCTTACAATGAGCAGTTCTTC
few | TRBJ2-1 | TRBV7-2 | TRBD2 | CASSLAGGRTYNEQFF | TGTGCCAGCAGCTTAGCCGGCGGGAGGACCTACAATGAGCAGTTCTTC
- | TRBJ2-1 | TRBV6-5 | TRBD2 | CASSSGLASSYNEQFF | TGTGCCAGCAGTTCGGGACTAGCGAGCTCCTACAATGAGCAGTTCTTC
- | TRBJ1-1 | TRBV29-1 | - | CSVRRDVIDTEAFF | TGCAGCGTCCGGAGGGATGTTATCGACACTGAAGCTTTCTTT
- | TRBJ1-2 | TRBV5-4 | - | CASSLDGGGYTF | TGTGCCAGCAGCTTGGACGGGGGAGGCTACACCTTC
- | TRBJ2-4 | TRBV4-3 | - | CASSQEVETGPKNIQYF | TGCGCCAGCAGCCAAGAGGTAGAGACAGGCCCCAAAAACATTCAGTACTTC
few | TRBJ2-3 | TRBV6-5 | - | CASSVRDTQYF | TGTGCCAGCAGTGTTCGTGATACGCAGTATTTT
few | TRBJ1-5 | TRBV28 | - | CATTDGGVNQPQHF | TGTGCCACAACCGACGGAGGGGTCAATCAGCCCCAGCATTTT
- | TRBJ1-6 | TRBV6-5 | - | CASTPRRSSPLHF | TGTGCCAGCACCCCTAGAAGGAGTTCACCCCTCCACTTT
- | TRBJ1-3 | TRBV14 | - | CASSQDLISSGNTIYF | TGTGCCAGCAGCCAAGATCTAATAAGCTCTGGAAACACCATATATTTT
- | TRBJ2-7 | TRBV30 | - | CALMRNTYEQYF | TGTGCCTTAATGAGGAATACCTACGAGCAGTACTTC
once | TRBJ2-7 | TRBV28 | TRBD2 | CASSQLAGHYEQYF | TGTGCCAGCAGTCAACTAGCGGGCCACTACGAGCAGTACTTC
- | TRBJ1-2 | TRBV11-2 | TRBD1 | CASSLARLGQGTNYGYTF | TGTGCCAGCAGCTTAGCCCGCCTTGGACAGGGGACTAACTATGGCTACACCTTC
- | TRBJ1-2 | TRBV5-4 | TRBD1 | CASSLPGQTYGYTF | TGTGCCAGCAGCTTGCCGGGACAGACTTATGGCTACACCTTC
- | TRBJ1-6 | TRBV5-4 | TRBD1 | CASSIGQGVNSPLHF | TGTGCCAGCAGCATCGGACAGGGGGTAAATTCACCCCTCCACTTT
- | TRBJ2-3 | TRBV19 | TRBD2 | CASSTIAGSTDTQYF | TGTGCCAGTAGTACCATAGCGGGAAGCACAGATACGCAGTATTTT
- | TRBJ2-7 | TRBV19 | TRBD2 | CASSTSLAALTYEQYF | TGTGCCAGTAGTACCTCTCTAGCGGCGCTTACCTACGAGCAGTACTTC
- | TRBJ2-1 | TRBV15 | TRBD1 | CATSGNSDRAMDSYNEQFF | TGTGCCACCAGTGGGAATTCGGACAGGGCTATGGACTCCTACAATGAGCAGTTCTTC
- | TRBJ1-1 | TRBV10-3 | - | CAISETGSRSLNTEAFF | TGTGCCATCAGTGAGACCGGGAGCCGCTCCTTGAACACTGAAGCTTTCTTT
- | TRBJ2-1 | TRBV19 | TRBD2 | CASSIGGGYNEQFF | TGTGCCAGTAGTATAGGGGGGGGGTACAATGAGCAGTTCTTC
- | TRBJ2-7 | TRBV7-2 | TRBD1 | CASTPGTGTYEQYF | TGTGCCAGCACCCCCGGGACAGGGACCTACGAGCAGTACTTC
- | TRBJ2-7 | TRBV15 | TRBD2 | CATSSTRSGVSYEQYF | TGTGCCACCAGCAGTACGCGCAGCGGGGTTTCCTACGAGCAGTACTTC